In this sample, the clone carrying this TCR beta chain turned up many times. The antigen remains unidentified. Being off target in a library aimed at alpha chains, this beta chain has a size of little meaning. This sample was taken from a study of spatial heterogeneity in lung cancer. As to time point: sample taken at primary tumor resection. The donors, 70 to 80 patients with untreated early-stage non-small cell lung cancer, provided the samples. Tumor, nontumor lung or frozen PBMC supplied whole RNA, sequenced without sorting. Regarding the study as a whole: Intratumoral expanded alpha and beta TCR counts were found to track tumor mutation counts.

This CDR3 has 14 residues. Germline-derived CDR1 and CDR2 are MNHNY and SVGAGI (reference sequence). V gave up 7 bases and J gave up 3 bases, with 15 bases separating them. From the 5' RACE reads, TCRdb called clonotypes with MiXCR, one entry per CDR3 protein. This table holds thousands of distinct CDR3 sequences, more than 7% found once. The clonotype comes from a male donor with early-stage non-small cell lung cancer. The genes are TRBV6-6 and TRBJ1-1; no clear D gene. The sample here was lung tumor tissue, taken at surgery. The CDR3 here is CASTRKRWDTEAFF. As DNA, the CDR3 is TGTGCCAGCACAAGGAAAAGGTGGGACACTGAAGCTTTCTTT.